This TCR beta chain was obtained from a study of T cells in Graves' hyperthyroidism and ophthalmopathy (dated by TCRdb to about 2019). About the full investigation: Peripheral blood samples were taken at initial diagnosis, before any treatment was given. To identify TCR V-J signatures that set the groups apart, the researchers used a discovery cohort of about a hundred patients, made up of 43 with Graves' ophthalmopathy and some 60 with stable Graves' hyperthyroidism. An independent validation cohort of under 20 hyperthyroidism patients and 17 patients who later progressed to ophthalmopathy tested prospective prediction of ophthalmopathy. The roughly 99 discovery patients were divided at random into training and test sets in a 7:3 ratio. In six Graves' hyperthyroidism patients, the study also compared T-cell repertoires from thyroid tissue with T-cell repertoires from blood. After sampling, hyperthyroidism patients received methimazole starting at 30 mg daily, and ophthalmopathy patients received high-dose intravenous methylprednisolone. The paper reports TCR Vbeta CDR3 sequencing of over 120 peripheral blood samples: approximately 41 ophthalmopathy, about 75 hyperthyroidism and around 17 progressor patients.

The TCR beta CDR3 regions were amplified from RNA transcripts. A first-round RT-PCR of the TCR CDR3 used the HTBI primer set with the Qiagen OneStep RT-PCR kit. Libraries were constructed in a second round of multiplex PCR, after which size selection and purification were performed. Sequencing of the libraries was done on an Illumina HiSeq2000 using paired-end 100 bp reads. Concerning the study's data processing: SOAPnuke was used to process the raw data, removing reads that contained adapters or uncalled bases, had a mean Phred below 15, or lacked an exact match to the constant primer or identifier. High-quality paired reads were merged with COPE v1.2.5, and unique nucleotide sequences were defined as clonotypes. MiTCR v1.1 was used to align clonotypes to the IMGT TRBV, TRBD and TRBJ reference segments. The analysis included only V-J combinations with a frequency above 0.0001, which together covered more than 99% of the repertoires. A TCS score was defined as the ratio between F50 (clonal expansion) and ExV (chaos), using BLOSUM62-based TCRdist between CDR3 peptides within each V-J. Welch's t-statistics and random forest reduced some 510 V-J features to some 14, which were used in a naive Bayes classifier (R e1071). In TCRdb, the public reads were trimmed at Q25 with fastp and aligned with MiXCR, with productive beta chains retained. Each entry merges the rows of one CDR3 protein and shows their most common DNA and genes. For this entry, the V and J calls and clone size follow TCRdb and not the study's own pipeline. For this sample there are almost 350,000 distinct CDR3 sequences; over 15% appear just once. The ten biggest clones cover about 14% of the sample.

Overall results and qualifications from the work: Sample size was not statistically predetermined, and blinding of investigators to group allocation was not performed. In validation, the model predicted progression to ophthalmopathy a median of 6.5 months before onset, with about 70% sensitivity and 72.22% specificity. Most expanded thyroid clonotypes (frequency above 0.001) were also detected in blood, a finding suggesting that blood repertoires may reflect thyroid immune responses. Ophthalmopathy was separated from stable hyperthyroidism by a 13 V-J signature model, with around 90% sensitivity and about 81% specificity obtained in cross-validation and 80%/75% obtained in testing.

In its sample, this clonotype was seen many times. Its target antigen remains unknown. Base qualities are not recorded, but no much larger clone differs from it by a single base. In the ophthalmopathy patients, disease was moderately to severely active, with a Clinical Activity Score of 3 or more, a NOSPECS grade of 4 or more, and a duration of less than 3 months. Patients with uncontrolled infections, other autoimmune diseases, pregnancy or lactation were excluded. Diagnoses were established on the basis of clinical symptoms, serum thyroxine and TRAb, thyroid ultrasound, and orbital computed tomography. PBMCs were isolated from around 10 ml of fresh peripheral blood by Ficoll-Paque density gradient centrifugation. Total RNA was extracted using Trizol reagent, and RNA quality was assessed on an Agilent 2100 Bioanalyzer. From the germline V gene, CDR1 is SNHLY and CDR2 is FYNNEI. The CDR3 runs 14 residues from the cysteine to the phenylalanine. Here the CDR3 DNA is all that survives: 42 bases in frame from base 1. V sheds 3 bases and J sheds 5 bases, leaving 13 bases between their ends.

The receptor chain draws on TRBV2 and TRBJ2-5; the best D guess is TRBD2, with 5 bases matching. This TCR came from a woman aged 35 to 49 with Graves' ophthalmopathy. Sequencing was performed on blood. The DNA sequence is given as TGTGCCAGCAGTGATGGGCTAGCTTGGGAGACCCAGTACTTC. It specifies CASSDGLAWETQYF.